Given below is one TCR beta chain in context. This specimen comes from a study of shared clonotypes between healthy human individuals. Germline CDR1 SEHNR, CDR2 FQNEAQ (reference sequence). V was clipped by 5 bases and J by 4 bases, with 9 bases between them. This CDR3 comprises 12 residues. Assay runs were performed at deep level. TCRdb's table, derived via immunoSEQ multiplex PCR, lists solely in-frame clones and lacks some. The table records 600,000 to 700,000 clones, about 80% of them present only once. This rearrangement joins TRBV7-9 to TRBJ2-7, with TRBD1 as a possible D gene (6 bases). The sequenced material came from memory CD4+ T cells sorted from blood. Subset indicated: CD45RA-negative fraction. The sequence was collected from a woman aged 25 to 45 in good health. The CDR3 spells CASSTGQYEQYF. Here the CDR3 DNA reads TGTGCCAGCAGCACCGGACAGTACGAGCAGTACTTC.